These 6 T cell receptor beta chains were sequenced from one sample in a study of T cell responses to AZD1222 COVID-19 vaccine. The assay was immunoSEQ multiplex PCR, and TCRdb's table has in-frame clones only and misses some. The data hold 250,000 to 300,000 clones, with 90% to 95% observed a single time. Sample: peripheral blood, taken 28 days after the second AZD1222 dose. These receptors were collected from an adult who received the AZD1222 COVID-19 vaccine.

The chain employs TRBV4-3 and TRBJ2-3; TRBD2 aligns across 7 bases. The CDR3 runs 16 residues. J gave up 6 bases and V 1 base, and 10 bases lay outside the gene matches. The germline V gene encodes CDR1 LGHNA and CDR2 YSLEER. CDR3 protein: CASSQVASGSRDTQYF. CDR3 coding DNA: TGCGCCAGCAGCCAAGTGGCTAGCGGAAGTAGGGATACGCAGTATTTT.

The CDR3 DNA reads as TGTGCCAGCAGTGTCTCCGACGGAGACACTGAAGCTTTCTTT. Translating gives CASSVSDGDTEAFF. The rearrangement uses TRBV28 and TRBJ1-1; D gene uncertain. The CDR3 has 14 residues. Trimming cost V 5 bases and J 3 bases, with 13 bases left between them. Per germline, CDR1 MDHEN and CDR2 SYDVKM.

The CDR3 region is CASSPQGVANTEAFF. The DNA for the CDR3 is TGTGCCAGTAGTCCGCAGGGGGTCGCTAACACTGAAGCTTTCTTT. The rearrangement joins TRBV19 to TRBJ1-1; 7 positions match TRBD1. The CDR3 is 15 residues long. The germline gives CDR1 LNHDA, CDR2 SQIVND (reference sequence). V was pared by 5 bases and J by 2 bases, with 8 bases of the junction left unmatched.

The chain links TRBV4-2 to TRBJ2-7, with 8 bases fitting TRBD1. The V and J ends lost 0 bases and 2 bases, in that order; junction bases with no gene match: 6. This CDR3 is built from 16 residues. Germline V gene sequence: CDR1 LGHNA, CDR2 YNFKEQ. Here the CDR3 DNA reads TGTGCCAGCAGCCAAGATTCGGACAGGGACACCTACGAGCAGTACTTC. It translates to CASSQDSDRDTYEQYF.

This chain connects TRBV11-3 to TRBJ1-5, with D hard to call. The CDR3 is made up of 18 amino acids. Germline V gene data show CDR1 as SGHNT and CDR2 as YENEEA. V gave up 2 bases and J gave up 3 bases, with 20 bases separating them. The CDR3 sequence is CASSLRGGSHTINQPQHF. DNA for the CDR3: TGTGCCAGCAGCTTAAGAGGAGGTAGCCACACCATCAATCAGCCCCAGCATTTT.

The CDR3 sequence: CASSVLERQPLNDSPLHF. The CDR3 bases are TGCGCCAGCAGCGTCCTGGAGCGACAGCCCCTAAATGATTCACCCCTCCACTTT. This chain uses TRBV5-1 with TRBJ1-6, with D possibly being TRBD1 (5 bases). Germline loops: CDR1 SGHRS, CDR2 YFSETQ. CDR3 size: 18 residues. Between the trimmed V and J ends, which lost 4 bases and 8 bases, there was a span of 25 bases.